The rows below give T cell receptor beta chains drawn from one sample of a study of technical replicates of blood from a few donors. The method was immunoSEQ multiplex PCR; TCRdb's version includes in-frame clones alone and lacks a portion of them. The sample lists 74,000 or so clones; 95% to 98% were seen once. Sequencing input: T cells isolated from PBMCs. These receptor sequences come from a human donor in good health. CDR3s leave out the opening cysteine and the closing phenylalanine or tryptophan. A D gene is named only where the DNA matches it firmly.

cdr3_aa	v_call	d_call	j_call
ASSLGLGAIEQY	TRBV7-6	TRBD2	TRBJ2-7
ASSKPGLAGETQY	TRBV5-4	TRBD2	TRBJ2-5
ASSFYYSYNEQF	TRBV5-6	NA	TRBJ2-1
ASTVAGSLYEQY	TRBV28	TRBD2	TRBJ2-7
ASSLEGQGLNEQF	TRBV7-9	TRBD1	TRBJ2-1
ASSQGSEQY	TRBV25-1	NA	TRBJ2-7
ASSLDTSSTDTQY	TRBV5-1	NA	TRBJ2-3
AGRGLGYGYT	TRBV2	NA	TRBJ1-2
ASSPRVRETQY	TRBV7-6	NA	TRBJ2-5
ASSLFSGTFDNEQF	TRBV7-3	NA	TRBJ2-1
ASSGEGQGPPQH	TRBV2	TRBD1	TRBJ1-5
SAMTLLNTEAF	TRBV29-1	NA	TRBJ1-1
ASSPDRGGYYGYT	TRBV4-2	TRBD1	TRBJ1-2
ASSARQFLNYGYT	TRBV21-1	NA	TRBJ1-2
ASSENLILDLYNEQF	TRBV25-1	NA	TRBJ2-1
ASRTTGQSRAF	TRBV27	TRBD1	TRBJ1-1
AWSGGLAGPNEQY	TRBV30	TRBD2	TRBJ2-7